One T cell receptor beta chain is described in this entry. Its antigen target is currently unknown. Base qualities are not at hand, and no much larger clone is one base apart. V drops 3 bases and J drops 5 bases, leaving 20 bases in between. The germline V gene gives CDR1 as KGHSH and CDR2 as LQKENI. From cysteine to phenylalanine, the CDR3 is 16 amino acids long. Just the 48-base CDR3 DNA is kept, in frame starting at base 1. Separate from the approximately 700-subject first cohort, the validation cohort of 120 subjects was the group to which the donors belonged. This sample stems from a study of cytomegalovirus exposure and HLA in healthy donors (dated by TCRdb to about 2017). Regarding the complete study: According to a later analysis, the 120 or so validation repertoires were produced on the same platform as the approximately 610 repertoires of the first cohort. High-throughput TCR immunosequencing, statistical association of individual TCRs with disease status, and machine learning were combined to predict cytomegalovirus infection status. The study was designed to test whether signatures of past pathogen exposure could be identified by cataloging public T cell receptors. A separate validation cohort of roughly 130 different subjects was used in addition to the approximately 640-subject first cohort. What the authors observed across the whole study: The validation cohort had no HLA typing available for a later analysis, so co-occurrence within that cohort was assessed over all 120 or so repertoires. In a later analysis, TCRs clustered in the first cohort were found to also tend to co-occur in the 120 or so validation repertoires, with 94% of cluster scores above 0. In the study, 150 to 200 TCR beta chains were listed as associated with cytomegalovirus. Most TCR sequences were seen in very few donors, while some public TCRs were found in many individuals. Cytomegalovirus status was reported to be diagnosed by the classifier with high specificity and sensitivity in both the original and validation cohorts. It was suggested by the authors that the approach could potentially be generalized to other disease states and immunological phenotypes. In vitro tests confirmed that a few of the cytomegalovirus-associated TCR beta chains recognize cytomegalovirus antigens.

Library preparation employed the immunoSEQ multiplex PCR assay. The authors processed their data as follows. A statistical classification framework was developed to diagnose cytomegalovirus status using the catalog of TCR beta chain sequences. The immuneACCESS repertoire file appears here via TCRdb, limited to in-frame rearrangements. These files lack a portion of the clones; in checked studies, under half of the deficit traces to unresolved V genes, and the cause of the others is not known. Clone size and V and J calls were adopted from that table, with D and trimming inferred from the DNA. The sample table records around 150,000 clones; just over 90% of these occur just once. The ten largest clones add up to 0.55% to 0.8% of the sample.

The chain uses TRBV18 and TRBJ2-7; TRBD2 is perhaps the D gene, given 7 matching bases. Sequencing was done on a sample of PBMCs. The receptor comes from a man between 18 and 29 years old in good health and CMV-seronegative. The bases are TGTGCCAGCTCACCGCTACGAGGGGGGGCGGGGGACGAGCAGTACTTC. Its translation reads: CASSPLRGGAGDEQYF.